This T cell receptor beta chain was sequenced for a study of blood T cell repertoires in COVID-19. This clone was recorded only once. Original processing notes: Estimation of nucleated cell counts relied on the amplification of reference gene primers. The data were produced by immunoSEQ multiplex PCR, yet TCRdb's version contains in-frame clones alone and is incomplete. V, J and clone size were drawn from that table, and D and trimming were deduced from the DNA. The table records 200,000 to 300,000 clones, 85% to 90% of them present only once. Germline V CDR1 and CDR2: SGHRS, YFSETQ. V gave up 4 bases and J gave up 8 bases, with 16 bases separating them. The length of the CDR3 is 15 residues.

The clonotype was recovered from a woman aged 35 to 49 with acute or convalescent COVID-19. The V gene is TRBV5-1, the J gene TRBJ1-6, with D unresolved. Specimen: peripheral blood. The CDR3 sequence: CASSLETRSDSPLHF. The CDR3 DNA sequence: TGCGCCAGCAGCCTTGAGACGCGGTCGGATTCACCCCTCCACTTT. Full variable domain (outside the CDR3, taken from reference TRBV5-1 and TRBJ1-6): KAGVTQTPRYLIKTRGQQVTLSCSPISGHRSVSWYQQTPGQGLQFLFEYFSETQRNKGNFPGRFSGRQFSNSRSEMNVSTLELGDSALYLCASSLETRSDSPLHFGNGTRLTVT.